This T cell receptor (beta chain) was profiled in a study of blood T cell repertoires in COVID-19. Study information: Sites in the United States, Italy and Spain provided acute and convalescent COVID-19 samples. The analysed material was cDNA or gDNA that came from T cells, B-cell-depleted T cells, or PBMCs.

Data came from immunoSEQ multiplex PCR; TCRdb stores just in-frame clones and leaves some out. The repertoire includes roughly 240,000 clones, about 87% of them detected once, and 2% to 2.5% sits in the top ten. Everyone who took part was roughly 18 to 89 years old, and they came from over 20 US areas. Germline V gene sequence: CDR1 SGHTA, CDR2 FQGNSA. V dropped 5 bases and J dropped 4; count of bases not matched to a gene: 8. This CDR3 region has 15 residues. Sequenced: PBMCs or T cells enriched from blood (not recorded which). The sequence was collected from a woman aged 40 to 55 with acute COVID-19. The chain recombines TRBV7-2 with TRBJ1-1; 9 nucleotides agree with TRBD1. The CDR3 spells CASSVQGAAGTEAFF. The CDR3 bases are TGTGCCAGCAGCGTACAGGGGGCGGCTGGCACTGAAGCTTTCTTT.